These 8 T cell receptor beta chains were all obtained from the same sample, sequenced in a study of response to subunit inactivated influenza vaccine. TCRdb called the RT-PCR reads again in MiXCR, with one record for every CDR3 protein. The sample has some 600,000 distinct CDR3 sequences, roughly 15% seen once; the top ten hold less than 9%. The sample consisted of PBMCs from blood, taken less than 15 days before vaccination. The receptor set was obtained from a man aged 50-60 years who received an inactivated influenza vaccine.

This clonotype appeared a few times. V and J are TRBV5-1 and TRBJ2-7, with TRBD1 identical over 10 bases. With V trimmed by 4 bases and J by 5 bases, 3 bases remained unmatched. Germline V lookup: CDR1 SGHRS, CDR2 YFSETQ. The CDR3 length is 13 residues. The CDR3: CASSPGQGNEQYF. The CDR3 DNA sequence: TGCGCCAGCAGCCCGGGACAGGGGAACGAGCAGTACTTC.

The table lists this clonotype with a few counts. The chain's CDR3 is CSARSGGGAEAFF. CDR3 DNA sequence: TGCAGTGCTAGATCCGGGGGTGGGGCTGAAGCTTTCTTT. The chain links TRBV20-1 to TRBJ1-1; tentatively, D is TRBD1 (5 bases). The germline V gene encodes CDR1 DFQATT and CDR2 SNEGSKA (reference sequence). The CDR3 is 13 residues long. V lost 2 bases, J lost 6 bases, and 13 bases lay in between.

The CDR3 loop reads CASSLGEGALGYTF. The CDR3 DNA is TGTGCCAGCAGTTTAGGAGAGGGGGCGCTTGGCTACACCTTC. The rearrangement links TRBV12-3 or TRBV12-4 to TRBJ1-2; 7 positions match TRBD1. V dropped 1 base and J dropped 7; count of bases not matched to a gene: 6. The CDR3 extends over 14 amino acids.

The chain uses TRBV25-1 and TRBJ2-6; TRBD1 aligns across 12 bases. CDR3 length: 19 residues. V lost 4 bases, J lost 4 bases, and 11 bases stayed unmatched. Germline assignment: CDR1 MGHDK and CDR2 SYGVNS. CDR3 protein: CASSAPPGQGAEGANVLTF. The CDR3 coding sequence is TGTGCCAGCAGTGCTCCGCCGGGACAGGGGGCAGAAGGGGCCAACGTCCTGACTTTC.

There are a few counts of this clonotype. The chain carries TRBV20-1 and TRBJ2-3, with 9 bases matching TRBD1. The germline V gene has CDR1 DFQATT and CDR2 SNEGSKA (reference sequence). V was pared by 4 bases and J by 1 base, with 9 bases of the junction left unmatched. This CDR3 contains 16 residues. The CDR3 is CSATTGGNFGTDTQYF. The CDR3 DNA reads TGCAGTGCTACGACAGGGGGGAATTTTGGCACAGATACGCAGTATTTT.

The V and J genes are TRBV5-6 and TRBJ1-6; 7 bases line up with TRBD1. Trimming at V came to 4 bases and at J to 5 bases, leaving 6 bases not matched to a gene. CDR1 SGHDT and CDR2 YYEEEE come from the germline V gene. This CDR3 spans 15 amino acids. CDR3 loop: CASSVTGKNNSPLHF. CDR3 DNA: TGTGCCAGCAGCGTGACAGGGAAGAATAATTCACCCCTCCACTTT.

This chain joins TRBV11-2 and TRBJ2-7; D is undetermined. The CDR3 runs 14 residues. V gave up 5 bases and J gave up 3 bases, with 14 bases separating them. The V gene's germline CDR1 is SGHAT and CDR2 FQNNGV. The CDR3 coding sequence is TGTGCCAGCAGCCCAGAGAACATCCACTACGAGCAGTACTTC. Translating gives CASSPENIHYEQYF.

The rearrangement uses TRBV11-3 and TRBJ2-1; a weak D match, TRBD2 (5 bases). The germline CDR1 and CDR2 sequences are SGHNT and YENEEA. Trimming took off 8 bases at V and 9 bases at J, with 17 bases between the two ends. This CDR3 is 13 amino acids long. CDR3 DNA sequence: TGTGCCAGCGGCCAGCTAGCAGGTGGTGAGCAGTTCTTC. Protein: CASGQLAGGEQFF. Full variable domain (rest looked up from reference TRBV11-3 and TRBJ2-1): EAGVVQSPRYKIIEKKQPVAFWCNPISGHNTLYWYLQNLGQGPELLIRYENEEAVDDSQLPKDRFSAERLKGVDSTLKIQPAELGDSAVYLCASGQLAGGEQFFGPGTRLTVL.